These 32 T cell receptor beta chains originate from one sample sequenced in a study of control samples from healthy donors and cancer patients. Profiled with immunoSEQ multiplex PCR; TCRdb holds only in-frame clones, not every one. The sample records about 110,000 clones, 90% being singletons. The specimen sequenced was blood. These receptors all stem from a human donor in good health. The donor label of this sample is uncertain.

The V gene is TRBV5-1, the J gene TRBJ2-5; TRBD2 agrees at 7 bases. V lost 0 bases, J lost 5 bases, and 7 bases stayed unmatched. Germline CDR1 reads SGHRS; CDR2 reads YFSETQ. This CDR3 has 15 residues. The CDR3 here is CASSLEGRAGETQYF. CDR3 nucleotide sequence: TGCGCCAGCAGCTTGGAGGGGAGGGCCGGTGAGACCCAGTACTTC. Looking up the rest from reference TRBV5-1 and TRBJ2-5 gives the full variable domain: KAGVTQTPRYLIKTRGQQVTLSCSPISGHRSVSWYQQTPGQGLQFLFEYFSETQRNKGNFPGRFSGRQFSNSRSEMNVSTLELGDSALYLCASSLEGRAGETQYFGPGTRLLVL.

V and J are TRBV24-1 and TRBJ2-4; 7 bases are shared with TRBD1. The CDR3 length is 15 residues. Germline V CDR1 and CDR2: KGHDR, SFDVKD. After removal of 5 bases from V and 2 bases from J, the junction contained 5 bases not matched to a gene. CDR3 sequence reads: CATSAQTGPKNIQYF. The DNA of the CDR3 is TGTGCCACCAGTGCTCAGACAGGGCCCAAAAACATTCAGTACTTC.

The V gene is TRBV7-9, the J gene TRBJ2-3; TRBD1 matches 7 bases. In germline, CDR1 is SEHNR, CDR2 FQNEAQ (reference sequence). The J segment lost 8 bases and the V segment lost 5 bases, leaving 13 bases of the junction unmatched. CDR3 size: 15 residues. The chain's CDR3 is CASSPQGPTVGTQYF. In DNA form, the CDR3 reads TGTGCCAGCAGCCCACAGGGGCCCACAGTTGGTACGCAGTATTTT.

The chain carries TRBV6-6 and TRBJ1-5; perhaps TRBD1 as D (6 bases). The CDR3 length is 14 residues. Trimming took 7 bases from V and 4 from J, leaving 14 bases between them. Germline CDR1 is MNHNY and CDR2 is SVGAGI (reference sequence). The CDR3: CASNGGLGNQPQHF. In DNA form, the CDR3 reads TGTGCCAGCAATGGGGGGCTGGGGAATCAGCCCCAGCATTTT.

The V and J genes are TRBV30 and TRBJ1-2, with D tentatively TRBD1 (6 bases). Trimming cost V 2 bases and J 8 bases, with 15 bases left between them. Germline-derived CDR1 and CDR2 are GTSNPN and SVGIG (reference sequence). The CDR3 length is 13 residues. CDR3 amino acids: CAWSLGTGKGYTF. CDR3 sequence (DNA): TGTGCCTGGAGTCTTGGTACAGGGAAAGGCTACACCTTC.

V and J are TRBV19 and TRBJ2-2, with D possibly TRBD2 on 6 matching bases. The V end lost 4 bases, the J end lost 2 bases, and 14 bases lay between the germline ends. There are 16 residues in the CDR3. Germline loops: CDR1 LNHDA, CDR2 SQIVND (reference sequence). CDR3 sequence reads: CASSRRDGSNTGELFF. For the CDR3, the DNA is TGTGCCAGTAGTAGGAGGGACGGGTCCAACACCGGGGAGCTGTTTTTT.

The chain uses TRBV2 and TRBJ2-3; the match to TRBD2 covers 9 bases. V dropped 6 bases and J dropped 2; count of bases not matched to a gene: 9. In germline, CDR1 is SNHLY, CDR2 FYNNEI. This CDR3 is 16 amino acids long. CDR3 sequence (DNA): TGTGCCAGCAGATCACCGGGACTAGCCTCCACAGATACGCAGTATTTT. It yields the protein CASRSPGLASTDTQYF.

The chain links TRBV11-2 to TRBJ1-3; D is undetermined. Looked up from germline, CDR1 is SGHAT and CDR2 is FQNNGV. The V end was cut by 5 bases, the J end by 4 bases, with 3 bases between. The CDR3 runs 11 residues. In nucleotides, the CDR3 is TGTGCCAGCAGCAGCGGAAACACCATATATTTT. Translating it yields CASSSGNTIYF.

The chain uses TRBV3-1 (or the pseudogene TRBV3-2) and TRBJ2-7, with 10 bases that match TRBD1. This CDR3 is built from 14 residues. Looked up from germline, CDR1 is LGHDT and CDR2 is YNNKEL (reference sequence). V was pared by 4 bases and J by 6 bases, with 6 bases of the junction left unmatched. The CDR3 is CASSRDRGVIEQYF. CDR3 bases: TGTGCCAGCAGCCGGGACAGGGGAGTGATCGAGCAGTACTTC.

In this sample, this clone turned up a few times. The rearrangement joins TRBV6-6 to TRBJ2-1, with TRBD1 matching over 7 bases. Germline loops: CDR1 MNHNY, CDR2 SVGAGI (reference sequence). CDR3 size: 16 residues. V lost 6 bases to trimming and J lost 6 bases; unmatched junction nucleotides: 14. The CDR3: CASSPTQGAGGNEQFF. As DNA, the CDR3 is TGTGCCAGCAGCCCGACACAGGGCGCAGGGGGCAATGAGCAGTTCTTC.

This clone appeared once. The chain recombines TRBV18 with TRBJ2-3; TRBD1 or TRBD2 may be the D gene (5 bases each). There are 14 residues in the CDR3. V was cut by 3 bases and J by 6 bases, with 13 bases left in between. The germline V gene encodes CDR1 KGHSH and CDR2 LQKENI. The CDR3 loop is CASSPGVTSDTQYF. The CDR3 DNA follows: TGTGCCAGCTCACCGGGGGTTACATCTGATACGCAGTATTTT.

V usage is TRBV6-5 and J usage is TRBJ2-7, with D tentatively TRBD1 (6 bases). The CDR3 totals 14 residues. The V gene lost 5 bases and the J gene lost 6 bases, with 17 bases spanning the gap. CDR1 and CDR2 (germline): MNHEY, SVGAGI. This CDR3 is CASSIPGTRLEQYF. CDR3 sequence (DNA): TGTGCCAGCAGTATCCCCGGGACACGACTCGAGCAGTACTTC.

This chain uses TRBV18 with TRBJ1-1; 8 nucleotides match TRBD1. Germline CDR1 and CDR2: KGHSH and LQKENI. The J segment lost 4 bases and the V segment lost 2 bases, leaving 6 bases of the junction unmatched. This CDR3 has 15 amino acids. The CDR3 reads CASSPRTGRSTEAFF. The CDR3 DNA is TGTGCCAGCTCACCAAGGACAGGGAGGAGCACTGAAGCTTTCTTT.

This chain connects TRBV6-5 to TRBJ2-5; possibly TRBD1 for D (5 bases). The germline CDR1 and CDR2 sequences are MNHEY and SVGAGI. CDR3 length: 12 amino acids. The V gene lost 7 bases and the J gene lost 2 bases, with 8 bases spanning the gap. The CDR3 DNA sequence: TGTGCCAGCATGGGGCAGCAAGAGACCCAGTACTTC. Its protein is CASMGQQETQYF.

This clone was picked up a small number of times. The chain joins TRBV5-1 to TRBJ1-6, with a tentative D call TRBD1 (5 bases). Germline-derived CDR1 and CDR2 are SGHRS and YFSETQ. The CDR3 has 14 residues. V shed 1 base and J shed 9 bases, with 11 bases lying between them. CDR3 sequence reads: CASSLNMRGSPLHF. CDR3 DNA: TGCGCCAGCAGCTTGAATATGAGGGGTTCACCCCTCCACTTT.

This chain uses TRBV7-2 with TRBJ2-4, with a possible D match to TRBD1 (6 bases). The CDR3 has 12 residues. Trimming took off 6 bases at V and 9 bases at J, with 12 bases between the two ends. The germline V gene encodes CDR1 SGHTA and CDR2 FQGNSA. CDR3 sequence: CASSSQGSIQYF. CDR3 in DNA: TGTGCCAGCAGTTCTCAGGGGAGCATTCAGTACTTC.

V and J are TRBV3-1 (or the pseudogene TRBV3-2) and TRBJ2-3; 8 positions match TRBD2. This CDR3 contains 15 residues. Germline V gives CDR1 LGHDT, CDR2 YNNKEL (reference sequence). The V and J ends lost 3 bases and 6 bases, in that order; junction bases with no gene match: 8. The CDR3 coding sequence is TGTGCCAGCAGCCAGCCGACGGGGGGGACGGATACGCAGTATTTT. This codes for CASSQPTGGTDTQYF.

V gene TRBV2 combines with J gene TRBJ1-5; 7 bases match TRBD1. The J segment lost 1 base and the V segment lost 5 bases, leaving 5 bases of the junction unmatched. Germline CDR1 SNHLY, CDR2 FYNNEI. CDR3 size: 15 residues. This chain's CDR3 is CASSTQGGSNQPQHF. In nucleotides, the CDR3 is TGTGCCAGCAGTACTCAGGGGGGGAGCAATCAGCCCCAGCATTTT.

The V gene is TRBV6-5, the J gene TRBJ2-3; 11 bases are a match to TRBD2. This CDR3 has 15 residues. Germline CDR1 MNHEY, CDR2 SVGAGI. The ends lost 5 bases at V and 3 bases at J; junction bases unmatched: 4. CDR3 DNA sequence: TGTGCCAGCAGTAGCACTAGCGGGGGAACAGATACGCAGTATTTT. Translated: CASSSTSGGTDTQYF.

The J gene is TRBJ2-7, the V gene TRBV18; D is perhaps TRBD1 (5 bases). The CDR3 covers 14 residues. Deletions cut 6 bases from V and 0 bases from J, with 12 bases between. Germline V CDR1 and CDR2: KGHSH, LQKENI. The CDR3 coding sequence is TGTGCCAGCTCCCTCGACAGCAACTCCTACGAGCAGTACTTC. Its protein is CASSLDSNSYEQYF.

The rearrangement uses TRBV28 and TRBJ2-2, with D perhaps matching TRBD2 (5 bases). This CDR3 is built from 15 residues. The germline gives CDR1 MDHEN, CDR2 SYDVKM. The ends were cut back, 2 bases at V and 6 bases at J, with 13 bases in the middle. CDR3 nucleotides: TGTGCCAGCAGTTTACCGGGAAGTTTCGCCGGGGAGCTGTTTTTT. Amino acids: CASSLPGSFAGELFF.

This clone has just a few counts. The chain is built from TRBV7-7 and TRBJ2-2, with 9 positions matching TRBD1. This CDR3 has 15 residues. Germline values: CDR1 SSHAT, CDR2 FNYEAQ (reference sequence). V shed 6 bases, J shed 6 bases, and the junction held 8 bases outside the gene matches. The CDR3 reads CASSTGTGNPGELFF. Written as DNA, the CDR3 is TGTGCCAGCAGTACCGGGACAGGGAATCCCGGGGAGCTGTTTTTT.

The rearrangement joins TRBV18 to TRBJ2-2; D possibly uses TRBD1 or TRBD2 (6 bases each). Deletions cut 6 bases from V and 4 bases from J, with 18 bases between. Germline CDR1 and CDR2: KGHSH and LQKENI. This CDR3 contains 16 residues. The CDR3 region is CASSLKQGGSTGELFF. Written as DNA, the CDR3 is TGTGCCAGCTCCCTCAAACAGGGAGGATCCACCGGGGAGCTGTTTTTT. The full variable domain, its missing parts supplied by reference TRBV18 and TRBJ2-2, is NAGVMQNPRHLVRRRGQEARLRCSPMKGHSHVYWYRQLPEEGLKFMVYLQKENIIDESGMPKERFSAEFPKEGPSILRIQQVVRGDSAAYFCASSLKQGGSTGELFFGEGSRLTVL.

The genes are TRBV5-1 and TRBJ1-1, with 7 bases that match TRBD1. The CDR3 contains 15 residues. Germline assignment: CDR1 SGHRS and CDR2 YFSETQ. Trimming cost V 0 bases and J 4 bases; bases outside gene matches: 6. In nucleotides, the CDR3 is TGCGCCAGCAGCTTGGAGAACACAGGGGCCACTGAAGCTTTCTTT. Translation: CASSLENTGATEAFF. The variable domain in full, with the rest retrieved from reference TRBV5-1 and TRBJ1-1, is KAGVTQTPRYLIKTRGQQVTLSCSPISGHRSVSWYQQTPGQGLQFLFEYFSETQRNKGNFPGRFSGRQFSNSRSEMNVSTLELGDSALYLCASSLENTGATEAFFGQGTRLTVV.

This clone has just a few counts. V is TRBV10-2 and J is TRBJ1-2, with D possibly TRBD1 on 5 matching bases. The CDR3 is 16 residues long. The V and J ends lost 2 bases and 2 bases respectively, with 15 bases between them. CDR1 is WSHSY and CDR2 is SAAADI in the germline V gene. In nucleotides, the CDR3 is TGCGCCAGCAGTGAGAACACGCGCAGGGTGAACTATGGCTACACCTTC. It encodes CASSENTRRVNYGYTF.

The genes are TRBV6-2 or TRBV6-3 and TRBJ2-3, with 7 bases lining up with TRBD2. V shed 4 bases, J shed 5 bases, and the junction held 6 bases outside the gene matches. The CDR3 runs to 14 residues. Germline V gene data show CDR1 as MNHEY and CDR2 as SVGEGT. The CDR3 DNA follows: TGTGCCAGCAGTTCGGGGGGTGAGATAGATACGCAGTATTTT. Translating it yields CASSSGGEIDTQYF.

The rearrangement uses TRBV12-3 or TRBV12-4 and TRBJ1-1, with D hard to call. Trimming pared 2 bases from V and 6 bases from J, leaving 10 bases between. This CDR3 has 13 amino acids. The CDR3 here is CASSLLSAAEAFF. The CDR3 DNA reads as TGTGCCAGCAGTTTATTATCAGCGGCTGAAGCTTTCTTT.

The chain joins TRBV24-1 to TRBJ1-3, with D tentatively TRBD1 (5 bases). Germline CDR1 KGHDR, CDR2 SFDVKD. The CDR3 contains 15 residues. V gave up 6 bases and J gave up 1 base, with 12 bases separating them. The CDR3 nucleotides are TGTGCCACCAGTCAGGGCGGAGGTTCTGGAAACACCATATATTTT. Translation gives CATSQGGGSGNTIYF.

This chain joins TRBV5-1 and TRBJ2-2; 8 bases map to TRBD1. V trimming: 8 bases; J trimming: 3 bases; junction bases outside the gene matches: 9. This CDR3 is 15 amino acids long. Germline CDR1 is SGHRS and CDR2 is YFSETQ. CDR3 residues: CASSLTGADTGELFF. The CDR3 DNA reads as TGCGCCAGTTCCCTGACAGGGGCCGACACCGGGGAGCTGTTTTTT.

The chain recombines TRBV5-8 with TRBJ2-1; 8 bases are a match to TRBD1. Trimming at V came to 1 base and at J to 0 bases, leaving 6 bases not matched to a gene. The CDR3 extends over 17 amino acids. CDR1 and CDR2 from the germline V gene are SGHTS and YDEGEE. This chain's CDR3 is CASSLRTGSYSYNEQFF. In DNA, the CDR3 is TGTGCCAGCAGCTTGCGGACAGGGAGCTACTCCTACAATGAGCAGTTCTTC.

V gene TRBV5-1 combines with J gene TRBJ1-2; perhaps TRBD1 as D (5 bases). V shed 5 bases and J shed 0 bases, with 17 bases lying between them. Germline values: CDR1 SGHRS, CDR2 YFSETQ. The CDR3 length is 16 residues. The CDR3: CASRFNHGTSNYGYTF. CDR3 bases: TGCGCCAGCAGATTTAACCACGGGACTTCTAACTATGGCTACACCTTC.

The V call is TRBV24-1, the J call TRBJ2-1, with 7 bases matching TRBD2. The CDR3 length is 15 residues. Looked up from germline, CDR1 is KGHDR and CDR2 is SFDVKD. V gave up 5 bases and J gave up 3 bases; unmatched junction bases: 6. Here the CDR3 DNA reads TGTGCCACCAGTGGGCGGGGGAGTGACTACAATGAGCAGTTCTTC. It translates to CATSGRGSDYNEQFF.